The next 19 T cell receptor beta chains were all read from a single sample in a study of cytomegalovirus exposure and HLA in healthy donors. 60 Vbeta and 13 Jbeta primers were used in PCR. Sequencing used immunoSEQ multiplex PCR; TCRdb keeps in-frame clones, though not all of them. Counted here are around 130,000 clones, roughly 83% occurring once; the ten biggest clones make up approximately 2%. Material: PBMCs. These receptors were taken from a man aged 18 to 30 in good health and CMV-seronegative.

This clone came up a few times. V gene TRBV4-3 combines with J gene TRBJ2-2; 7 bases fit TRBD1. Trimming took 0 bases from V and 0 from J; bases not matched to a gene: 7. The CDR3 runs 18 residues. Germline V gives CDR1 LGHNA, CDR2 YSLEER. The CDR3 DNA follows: TGCGCCAGCAGCCAAGATCCCTGGGGACAGACGAACACCGGGGAGCTGTTTTTT. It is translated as CASSQDPWGQTNTGELFF.

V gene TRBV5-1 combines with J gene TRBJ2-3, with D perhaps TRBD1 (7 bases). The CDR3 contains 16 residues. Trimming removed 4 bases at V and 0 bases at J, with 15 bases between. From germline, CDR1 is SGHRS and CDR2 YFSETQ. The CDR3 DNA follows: TGCGCCAGCAGCGCGGGGACAGACTATAGCACAGATACGCAGTATTTT. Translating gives CASSAGTDYSTDTQYF. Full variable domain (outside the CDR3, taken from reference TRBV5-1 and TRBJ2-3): KAGVTQTPRYLIKTRGQQVTLSCSPISGHRSVSWYQQTPGQGLQFLFEYFSETQRNKGNFPGRFSGRQFSNSRSEMNVSTLELGDSALYLCASSAGTDYSTDTQYFGPGTRLTVL.

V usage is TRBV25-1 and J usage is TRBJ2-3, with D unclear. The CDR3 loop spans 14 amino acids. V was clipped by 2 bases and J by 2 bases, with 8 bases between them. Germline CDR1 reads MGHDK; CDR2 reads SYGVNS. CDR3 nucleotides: TGTGCCAGCAGTGAAGGGCAGATCACAGATACGCAGTATTTT. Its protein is CASSEGQITDTQYF.

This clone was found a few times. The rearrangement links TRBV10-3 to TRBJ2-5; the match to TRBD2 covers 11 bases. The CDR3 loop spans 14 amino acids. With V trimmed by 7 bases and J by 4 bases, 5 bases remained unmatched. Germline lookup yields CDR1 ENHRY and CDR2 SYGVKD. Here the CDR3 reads CAIKLAGGSETQYF. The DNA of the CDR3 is TGTGCCATCAAGCTAGCGGGAGGATCAGAGACCCAGTACTTC.

The CDR3 nucleotides read TGTGCCAGCTCACCTTCTCTCTGGAGCCGGGACAGGGGAGGTAATTCACCCCTCCACTTT. The encoded protein is CASSPSLWSRDRGGNSPLHF. V usage is TRBV18 and J usage is TRBJ1-6, with TRBD1 matching over 10 bases. The CDR3 consists of 20 residues. J was trimmed by 6 bases and V by 3 bases; bases with no gene match: 17. Germline loops: CDR1 KGHSH, CDR2 LQKENI.

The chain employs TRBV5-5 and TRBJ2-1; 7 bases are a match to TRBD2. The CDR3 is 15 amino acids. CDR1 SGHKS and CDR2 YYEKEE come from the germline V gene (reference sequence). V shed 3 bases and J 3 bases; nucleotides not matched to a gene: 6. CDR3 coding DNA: TGTGCCAGCAGCTCAGGGCTAGCGGACTACAATGAGCAGTTCTTC. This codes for CASSSGLADYNEQFF.

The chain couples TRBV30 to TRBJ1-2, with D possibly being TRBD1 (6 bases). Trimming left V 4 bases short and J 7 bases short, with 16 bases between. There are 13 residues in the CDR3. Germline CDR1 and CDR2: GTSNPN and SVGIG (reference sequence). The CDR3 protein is CAWTVDRRPGYTF. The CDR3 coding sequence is TGTGCCTGGACCGTAGACAGGAGGCCTGGCTACACCTTC. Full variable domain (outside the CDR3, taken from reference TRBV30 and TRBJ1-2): SQTIHQWPATLVQPVGSPLSLECTVEGTSNPNLYWYRQAAGRGLQLLFYSVGIGQISSEVPQNLSASRPQDRQFILSSKKLLLSDSGFYLCAWTVDRRPGYTFGSGTRLTVV.

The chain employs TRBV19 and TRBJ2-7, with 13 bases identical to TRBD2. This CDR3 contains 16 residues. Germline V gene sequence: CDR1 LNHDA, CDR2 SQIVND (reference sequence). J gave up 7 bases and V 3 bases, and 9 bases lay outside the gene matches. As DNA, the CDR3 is TGTGCCAGTAGTATTGGGACTAGCGGGACCTTCTGGGAGCAGTACTTC. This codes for CASSIGTSGTFWEQYF.

The CDR3 coding sequence is TGTGCCAGCAGCCAGGACAGGGGGTACCAAGAGACCCAGTACTTC. This gives the protein CASSQDRGYQETQYF. The rearrangement links TRBV27 to TRBJ2-5; 10 positions match TRBD1. The CDR3 has 15 residues. CDR1 and CDR2 from the germline V gene are MNHEY and SMNVEV (reference sequence). The V gene end was trimmed by 6 bases and the J gene end by 0 bases; junction bases not matched to a gene: 4.

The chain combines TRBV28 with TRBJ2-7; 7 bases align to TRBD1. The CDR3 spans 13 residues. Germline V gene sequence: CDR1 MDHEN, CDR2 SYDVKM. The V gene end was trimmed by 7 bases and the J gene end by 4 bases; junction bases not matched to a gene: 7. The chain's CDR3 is CASIPGQSYEQYF. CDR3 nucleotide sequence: TGTGCCAGCATACCGGGACAGTCGTACGAGCAGTACTTC.

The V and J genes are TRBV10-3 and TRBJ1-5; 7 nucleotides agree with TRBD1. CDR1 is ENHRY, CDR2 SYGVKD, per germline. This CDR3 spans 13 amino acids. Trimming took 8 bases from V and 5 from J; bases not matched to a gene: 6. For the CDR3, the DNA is TGTGCCATCGCTGGGACAGATGATCAGCCCCAGCATTTT. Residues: CAIAGTDDQPQHF.

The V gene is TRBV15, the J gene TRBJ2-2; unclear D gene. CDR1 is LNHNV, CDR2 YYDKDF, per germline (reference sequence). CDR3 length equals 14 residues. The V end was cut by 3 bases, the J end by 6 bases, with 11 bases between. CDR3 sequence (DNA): TGTGCCACCAGCAGCCAGTCTTGGTCCGGGGAGCTGTTTTTT. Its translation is CATSSQSWSGELFF.

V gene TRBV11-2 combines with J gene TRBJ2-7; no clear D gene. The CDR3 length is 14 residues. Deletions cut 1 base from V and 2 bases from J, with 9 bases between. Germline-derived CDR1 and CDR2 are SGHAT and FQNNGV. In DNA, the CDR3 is TGTGCCAGCAGCTTAGGGGCCTTAGCCTACGAGCAGTACTTC. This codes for CASSLGALAYEQYF.

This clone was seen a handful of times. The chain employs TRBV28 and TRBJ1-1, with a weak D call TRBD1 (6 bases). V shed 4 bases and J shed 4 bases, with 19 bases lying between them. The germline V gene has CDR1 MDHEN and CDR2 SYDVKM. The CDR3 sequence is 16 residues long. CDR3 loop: CASSSAKQGRGTEAFF. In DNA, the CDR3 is TGTGCCAGCAGTTCCGCTAAACAGGGCAGAGGCACTGAAGCTTTCTTT.

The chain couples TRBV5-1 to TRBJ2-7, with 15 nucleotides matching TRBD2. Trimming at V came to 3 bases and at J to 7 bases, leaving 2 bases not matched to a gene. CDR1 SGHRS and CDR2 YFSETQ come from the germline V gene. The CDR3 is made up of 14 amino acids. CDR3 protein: CASSWTSGRAEQYF. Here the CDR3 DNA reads TGCGCCAGCAGCTGGACTAGCGGGAGGGCTGAGCAGTACTTC.

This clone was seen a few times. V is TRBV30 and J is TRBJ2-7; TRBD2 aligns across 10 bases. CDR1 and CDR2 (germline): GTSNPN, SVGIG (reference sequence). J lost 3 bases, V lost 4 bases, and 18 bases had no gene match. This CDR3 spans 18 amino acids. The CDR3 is CAWTRRASGRSQDYEQYF. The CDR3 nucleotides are TGTGCCTGGACCCGGCGGGCTAGCGGGAGATCTCAAGACTACGAGCAGTACTTC.

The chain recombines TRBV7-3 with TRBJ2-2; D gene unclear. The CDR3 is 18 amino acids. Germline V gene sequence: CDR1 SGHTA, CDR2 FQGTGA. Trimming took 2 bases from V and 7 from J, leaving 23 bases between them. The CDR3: CASSLHGPSGPQDGELFF. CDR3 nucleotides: TGTGCCAGCAGCTTACATGGGCCTTCCGGCCCCCAGGACGGGGAGCTGTTTTTT. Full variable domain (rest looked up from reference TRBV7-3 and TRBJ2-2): GAGVSQTPSNKVTEKGKYVELRCDPISGHTALYWYRQSLGQGPEFLIYFQGTGAADDSGLPNDRFFAVRPEGSVSTLKIQRTERGDSAVYLCASSLHGPSGPQDGELFFGEGSRLTVL.

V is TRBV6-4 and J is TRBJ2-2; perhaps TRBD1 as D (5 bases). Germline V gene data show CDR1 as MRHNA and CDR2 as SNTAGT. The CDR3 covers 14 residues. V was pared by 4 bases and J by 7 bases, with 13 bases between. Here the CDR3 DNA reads TGTGCCAGCAGTGCCGACAGAACAAACGGGGAGCTGTTTTTT. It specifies CASSADRTNGELFF.

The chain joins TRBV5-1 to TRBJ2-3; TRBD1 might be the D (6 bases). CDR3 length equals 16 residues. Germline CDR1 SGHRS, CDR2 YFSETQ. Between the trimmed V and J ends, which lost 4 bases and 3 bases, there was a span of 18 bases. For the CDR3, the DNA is TGCGCCAGCAGCACCGGACAGAATGGAGGAACAGATACGCAGTATTTT. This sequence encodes CASSTGQNGGTDTQYF.